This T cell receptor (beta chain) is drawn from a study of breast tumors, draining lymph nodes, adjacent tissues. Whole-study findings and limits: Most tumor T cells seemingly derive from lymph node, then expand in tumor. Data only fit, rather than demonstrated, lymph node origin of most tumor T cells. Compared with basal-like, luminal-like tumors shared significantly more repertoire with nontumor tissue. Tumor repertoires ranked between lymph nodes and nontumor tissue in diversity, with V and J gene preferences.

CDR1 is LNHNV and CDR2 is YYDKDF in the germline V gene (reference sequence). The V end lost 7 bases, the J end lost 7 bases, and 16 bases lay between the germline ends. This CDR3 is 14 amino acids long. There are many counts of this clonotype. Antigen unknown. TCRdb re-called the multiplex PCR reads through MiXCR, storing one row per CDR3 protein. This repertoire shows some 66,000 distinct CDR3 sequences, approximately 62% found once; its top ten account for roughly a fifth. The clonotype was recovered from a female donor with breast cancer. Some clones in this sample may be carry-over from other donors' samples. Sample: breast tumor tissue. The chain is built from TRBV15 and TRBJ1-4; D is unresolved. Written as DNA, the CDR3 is TGTGCCACCACAGCCCGATTGGGAGTTGAAAAACTGTTTTTT. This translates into CATTARLGVEKLFF. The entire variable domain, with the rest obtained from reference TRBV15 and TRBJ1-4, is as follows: DAMVIQNPRYQVTQFGKPVTLSCSQTLNHNVMYWYQQKSSQAPKLLFHYYDKDFNNEADTPDNFQSRRPNTSFCFLDIRSPGLGDTAMYLCATTARLGVEKLFFGSGTQLSVL.